This entry describes one T cell receptor beta chain. The table lists this clone with a few counts. What this receptor recognizes is not known. With a much larger clone just one base away, this may be a read error. No treatment had been received by any patient before thyroid surgery. The study retrospectively analysed patient clinical samples collected from about 2012 to 2018 using T-cell receptor beta sequencing. Library preparation was by PCR. The instrument given in TCRdb is Illumina HiSeq 4000. High-throughput sequencing was used to profile the TCR beta-chain CDR3 region of every patient. The published analysis was carried out like this. CDR3 differences across clinicopathological groups were used to build a classifier for discriminating distant-metastatic papillary thyroid cancer patients. The Shannon index was used to measure repertoire diversity, and the Morisita-Horn index was used to measure how similar tumor and blood repertoires were. The public reads were reprocessed in TCRdb via fastp at Q25 and MiXCR, keeping in-frame beta chains. TCRdb, not the authors, supplied the V and J calls. The sample table shows approximately 5,000 clones, and under 25% are seen once. The ten most abundant clones make up roughly a fifth of the sample.

The data belong to a study of metastatic and nonmetastatic thyroid tumors (dated by TCRdb to the early 2020s). Describing the broader study: Repertoires were compared across peripheral blood and tumor or nodule tissue samples from malignant and benign thyroid patients.

Broader findings and caveats from the paper: In both blood and tumor samples, malignant tumors were reported to have significantly higher TCR beta diversity than benign nodules.

CDR1 and CDR2, looked up from the germline V gene, are KGHSH and LQKENI. The CDR3, cysteine through phenylalanine, is 16 amino acids long. Kept here is only the CDR3 DNA, which spans 48 bases and is read in frame from base 1. The source of this sequence is a male donor with papillary thyroid cancer or a benign thyroid nodule (not recorded which). Some clones in this sample may be carry-over from other donors' samples. The sequence is built from TRBV18 and TRBJ2-5; a confident D gene designation cannot be given. Sequenced input: tumor tissue. The DNA reads as follows: TGTGCCAGCTCACCACCGGTGGAAGCGTCCCAAGATACCCAGTACTTC. The encoded protein is CASSPPVEASQDTQYF.